One sample yielded the 7 T cell receptor beta chains listed below, sequenced in a study of T-cell memory formation after mild COVID-19. TCRdb redid the calling of the 5' RACE reads with MiXCR, one entry per CDR3 protein. The sample carries some 40,000 distinct CDR3 sequences, 6% to 9.5% recorded once. The sequencing input was PBMCs or a T cell subset sorted from them (not recorded which). The receptor source for this set is a man aged 18 to 30 who had mild COVID-19 (a few samples of this study predate the infection). Cell type and time point are not known.

This clonotype was found many times. The chain couples TRBV6-2 or TRBV6-3 to TRBJ2-5, with D perhaps matching TRBD1 (6 bases). Germline values: CDR1 MNHEY, CDR2 SVGEGT. Deletions cut 7 bases from V and 3 bases from J, with 15 bases between. The CDR3 covers 14 residues. CDR3 in amino acids: CASTDDGQKETQYF. The CDR3 nucleotides are TGTGCCAGCACTGACGACGGACAGAAAGAGACCCAGTACTTC.

The chain combines TRBV5-1 with TRBJ2-7; TRBD1 or TRBD2 may be the D gene (5 bases each). CDR3 length: 15 residues. With 4 bases removed from V and 0 bases from J, the gap between germline ends came to 14 bases. Germline V gene data show CDR1 as SGHRS and CDR2 as YFSETQ. This chain's CDR3 is CASSGGEAVSYEQYF. CDR3 sequence (DNA): TGCGCCAGCAGCGGGGGTGAGGCTGTCTCCTACGAGCAGTACTTC.

Many counts were recorded for this clonotype. The chain links TRBV10-3 to TRBJ2-1, with TRBD1 identical over 7 bases. This CDR3 contains 18 residues. V shed 5 bases, J shed 6 bases, and the junction held 19 bases outside the gene matches. Per germline, CDR1 ENHRY and CDR2 SYGVKD. The CDR3 loop is CAISTHFRGTAGPNEQFF. CDR3 DNA: TGTGCCATCAGTACACATTTCCGTGGGACAGCAGGCCCCAATGAGCAGTTCTTC.

At least ten counts were recorded for this clonotype. The J gene is TRBJ2-5, the V gene TRBV5-1; D gene ambiguous. V lost 4 bases, J lost 1 base, and 14 bases lay in between. In germline, CDR1 is SGHRS, CDR2 YFSETQ. The CDR3 sequence is 15 residues long. The CDR3 coding sequence is TGCGCCAGCAGCCCGACCAGTCGCACCCAAGAGACCCAGTACTTC. Amino acid sequence: CASSPTSRTQETQYF.

This clonotype was counted only a few times. The CDR3 here is CSARHIRANTEAFF. The CDR3 coding sequence is TGCAGTGCTCGGCACATTAGGGCTAACACTGAAGCTTTCTTT. The genes are TRBV20-1 and TRBJ1-1; no reliable D call. The CDR3 loop spans 14 amino acids. V was shortened by 5 bases and J by 2 bases, with 15 bases between the two germline ends. CDR1 is DFQATT, CDR2 SNEGSKA, per germline (reference sequence).

This chain connects TRBV25-1 to TRBJ2-7, with D perhaps assigned TRBD1 or TRBD2 (6 bases each). The V end lost 3 bases, the J end lost 4 bases, and 16 bases lay between the germline ends. The CDR3 runs to 15 residues. CDR1 MGHDK and CDR2 SYGVNS come from the germline V gene. The CDR3 region is CASSEHGGPRYEQYF. CDR3 nucleotides: TGTGCCAGCAGTGAGCACGGGGGCCCAAGGTACGAGCAGTACTTC.

This clonotype was counted between two and nine times. The chain is built from TRBV6-4 and TRBJ2-1; no clear D gene. The germline CDR1 and CDR2 sequences are MRHNA and SNTAGT. Trimming took 3 bases from V and 9 from J, leaving 18 bases between them. This CDR3 has 15 residues. In DNA form, the CDR3 reads TGTGCCAGCAGTGATCAAGCAGGTCCAATGGGTGAGCAGTTCTTC. Protein: CASSDQAGPMGEQFF.